These 4 T cell receptor beta chains share one sample of origin, sequenced in a study of T-cell reconstitution after alpha-beta-depleted transplantation in children. The authors prepared the TCRbeta library with unique molecular identifiers. TCRdb re-derived calls from the PCR reads in MiXCR, one entry per CDR3 protein. This sample has 55,000 to 65,000 distinct CDR3 sequences; 40% to 45% occur once, and the top ten carry nearly 98%. The source material was PBMCs, mostly from graft donor cells, sampled 360 days after TCRalphabeta/CD19-depleted stem cell transplant. The receptors come from a male patient aged 10 to 17 who had a stem cell transplant for acute lymphoblastic leukemia, so the T cells may come from the graft donor.

The chain has TRBV12-3 or TRBV12-4 and TRBJ2-1; 9 nucleotides match TRBD2. CDR3 length: 16 residues. Trimming removed 5 bases from V and 1 base from J; junction bases left unmatched: 6. The CDR3: CASSGLAGGSYNEQFF. Written as DNA, the CDR3 is TGTGCCAGCAGTGGGCTGGCGGGAGGGTCCTACAATGAGCAGTTCTTC.

About this clonotype itself: A junction boundary mismatches the germline segment, possibly from a read error. This sequence joins TRBV27 and TRBJ2-5, with TRBD1 matching over 9 bases. In germline, CDR1 is MNHEY, CDR2 SMNVEV (reference sequence). This CDR3 has 14 amino acids. The CDR3 DNA reads TGTGCCATCAGTTTACAGGGGGCACAAGAGACCCAGTACTTC. Its translation: CAISLQGAQETQYF.

The chain combines TRBV7-2 with TRBJ2-7, with 8 nucleotides matching TRBD2. The CDR3 is 15 residues long. Germline V gene sequence: CDR1 SGHTA, CDR2 FQGNSA. The ends lost 5 bases at V and 0 bases at J; junction bases unmatched: 6. CDR3 DNA: TGTGCCAGCAGCCCAGTGGGGACTAGCTCCTACGAGCAGTACTTC. Amino acid sequence: CASSPVGTSSYEQYF.

The chain uses TRBV7-6 and TRBJ2-7, with D perhaps TRBD1 (6 bases). V was shortened by 0 bases and J by 2 bases, with 11 bases between the two germline ends. Germline V gene lookup returns CDR1 SGHVS and CDR2 FNYEAQ. The CDR3 has 15 residues. The CDR3 nucleotides are TGTGCCAGCAGCTTAGCAGGGGGTCCCACCTACGAGCAGTACTTC. This codes for CASSLAGGPTYEQYF.